This T cell receptor (beta chain) was sequenced in a study of OX40 agonist ivuxolimab in advanced cancers. This table comes from immunoSEQ multiplex PCR, and its TCRdb copy is limited to in-frame clones, with some not included. Of tens of thousands of clones detected, roughly 82% appear once; the ten largest clones hold roughly 12%. About this clone: The antigen is unknown.

Whole-study findings and limits: Partial responders treated at 0.1-3.0 mg/kg exhibited clonal expansion among the lowest measured.

People who had autoimmune disease history or systemic immunosuppression were excluded. Trimming took 6 bases from V and 5 from J, leaving 18 bases between them. Germline loops: CDR1 SGDLS, CDR2 YYNGEE. This CDR3 comprises 15 residues. This TCR was recovered from an adult with an advanced solid tumor such as melanoma, head and neck, liver or kidney cancer. The chain couples TRBV9 to TRBJ2-1; D may be TRBD1 (7 bases). This material consisted of CD4+ or CD8+ T cells sorted from blood, taken in a trial of the OX40 agonist ivuxolimab. CDR3 in DNA: TGTGCCAGCACCTCCCGCGGGACAGCAAACAATGAGCAGTTCTTC. The encoded protein is CASTSRGTANNEQFF. Using reference TRBV9 and TRBJ2-1 for the parts outside the CDR3, the full variable domain is DSGVTQTPKHLITATGQRVTLRCSPRSGDLSVYWYQQSLDQGLQFLIQYYNGEERAKGNILERFSAQQFPDLHSELNLSSLELGDSALYFCASTSRGTANNEQFFGPGTRLTVL.